Presented here are 20 T cell receptor beta chains from one specimen sequenced in a study of control samples from healthy donors and cancer patients. Only in-frame clones appear in the TCRdb table, and some are missing; sequencing was by immunoSEQ multiplex PCR. The sample carries 90,000 to 110,000 clones, 85% to 90% recorded once. The specimen was blood. The source of these receptors is a woman between 50 and 59 years old in good health.

The chain combines TRBV7-2 with TRBJ2-1, with 8 bases identical to TRBD1. The CDR3 spans 13 residues. CDR1 and CDR2 from the germline V gene are SGHTA and FQGNSA. Trimming removed 5 bases from V and 9 bases from J; junction bases left unmatched: 6. DNA for the CDR3: TGTGCCAGCAGCCCGGGGACAGGCCGTGAGCAGTTCTTC. It translates to CASSPGTGREQFF.

The chain couples TRBV5-1 to TRBJ2-1; 11 positions match TRBD2. The CDR3 has 15 amino acids. V was pared by 7 bases and J by 9 bases, with 12 bases of the junction left unmatched. Per germline, CDR1 SGHRS and CDR2 YFSETQ. The CDR3 sequence: CASVPIAGGPTEQFF. The CDR3 coding sequence is TGCGCCAGCGTACCGATAGCGGGAGGGCCAACTGAGCAGTTCTTC.

The genes are TRBV27 and TRBJ1-3; TRBD1 matches 8 bases. The CDR3 contains 16 residues. V lost 5 bases, J lost 4 bases, and 10 bases stayed unmatched. The germline gives CDR1 MNHEY, CDR2 SMNVEV (reference sequence). The CDR3 region is CASSTGTGKMGNTIYF. The DNA of the CDR3 is TGTGCCAGCAGTACTGGGACAGGAAAGATGGGAAACACCATATATTTT.

This clone appeared a single time. V is TRBV5-1 and J is TRBJ1-1, with a possible D match to TRBD1 (5 bases). V lost 0 bases to trimming and J lost 7 bases, with 10 bases between them. The CDR3 runs to 13 residues. Per germline, CDR1 SGHRS and CDR2 YFSETQ. Written as DNA, the CDR3 is TGCGCCAGCAGCTTGGAGAGGGGTCTTGAAGCTTTCTTT. Residues: CASSLERGLEAFF.

The chain employs TRBV3-1 (or the pseudogene TRBV3-2) and TRBJ2-1, with 7 positions matching TRBD2. This CDR3 region has 15 residues. Germline V gene data show CDR1 as LGHDT and CDR2 as YNNKEL (reference sequence). The V gene end was trimmed by 1 base and the J gene end by 6 bases; junction bases not matched to a gene: 6. The CDR3 nucleotides are TGTGCCAGCAGCCAAGGGGCGTGGGGGGGCAATGAGCAGTTCTTC. Its translation is CASSQGAWGGNEQFF.

Only a few counts were recorded for this clone. Other nucleotide sequences from this sample produce the same CDR3. This chain uses TRBV5-1 with TRBJ2-2; no clear D. Germline assignment: CDR1 SGHRS and CDR2 YFSETQ. The V end lost 0 bases, the J end lost 0 bases, and 12 bases lay between the germline ends. The CDR3 loop spans 17 amino acids. CDR3 sequence reads: CASSLGHRDPNTGELFF. For the CDR3, the DNA is TGCGCCAGCAGCTTGGGACACCGAGACCCGAACACCGGGGAGCTGTTTTTT.

This chain connects TRBV21-1 to TRBJ2-1; TRBD2, the table's D call, lacks a check against the DNA. TRBV21-1 is a pseudogene segment. This CDR3 comprises 15 residues. The CDR3 spells CASSKEGLVYNEQFF. DNA for the CDR3: TGTGCCAGCAGCAAAGAGGGACTAGTCTACAATGAGCAGTTCTTC.

The chain couples TRBV27 to TRBJ2-3; D ambiguous. The CDR3 is 12 amino acids. V shed 6 bases and J shed 6 bases, with 10 bases lying between them. Per the germline V gene, CDR1 is MNHEY and CDR2 is SMNVEV (reference sequence). The CDR3 protein is CASSRLGDTQYF. The CDR3 nucleotides are TGTGCCAGCAGCCGCCTCGGGGATACGCAGTATTTT.

CDR3 residues: CASSSTGYTEAFF. In DNA, the CDR3 is TGTGCCAGCAGCTCGACGGGATACACTGAAGCTTTCTTT. This sequence joins TRBV7-3 and TRBJ1-1, with D uncertain. The CDR3 is 13 amino acids. The germline CDR1 and CDR2 sequences are SGHTA and FQGTGA. V gave up 4 bases and J gave up 3 bases, with 9 bases separating them.

J is TRBJ1-6 and V is TRBV5-4, with 7 bases lining up with TRBD1. CDR1 and CDR2 (germline): SGHNT, YYREEE (reference sequence). The CDR3 sequence is 15 residues long. V dropped 4 bases and J dropped 6; count of bases not matched to a gene: 7. CDR3 DNA: TGTGCCAGCAGCGTAGGGACAGCCACTAATTCACCCCTCCACTTT. This codes for CASSVGTATNSPLHF.

The CDR3 nucleotides are TGTGCCAGCAGCGCTAATATTGGGGGGACGGGAGAGACCCAGTACTTC. Translated, it gives CASSANIGGTGETQYF. The J gene is TRBJ2-5, the V gene TRBV14; TRBD2 might be the D (6 bases). The V end lost 5 bases, the J end lost 4 bases, and 20 bases lay between the germline ends. CDR3 length: 16 amino acids. The V gene's germline CDR1 is SGHDN and CDR2 FVKESK.

The chain employs TRBV29-1 and TRBJ1-2, with 8 bases that match TRBD1. Germline trimming cut 3 bases from V and 7 bases from J; bases unmatched to any gene: 10. Germline V CDR1 and CDR2: SQVTM, ANQGSEA. This CDR3 spans 14 amino acids. The CDR3 DNA sequence: TGCAGCGTTGAGGATGGACAGGGCGACAGTGGCTACACCTTC. Protein product: CSVEDGQGDSGYTF.

The chain is built from TRBV18 and TRBJ2-1; no reliable D call. The CDR3 spans 13 residues. V lost 3 bases and J 4 bases, leaving 7 bases between the germline ends. The germline V gene encodes CDR1 KGHSH and CDR2 LQKENI. The CDR3 loop reads CASSPGLYNEQFF. DNA for the CDR3: TGTGCCAGCTCACCGGGATTGTACAATGAGCAGTTCTTC. The full variable domain, rest sourced from reference TRBV18 and TRBJ2-1, is NAGVMQNPRHLVRRRGQEARLRCSPMKGHSHVYWYRQLPEEGLKFMVYLQKENIIDESGMPKERFSAEFPKEGPSILRIQQVVRGDSAAYFCASSPGLYNEQFFGPGTRLTVL.

The J gene is TRBJ2-7, the V gene TRBV5-1; unclear D gene. The V gene lost 0 bases and the J gene lost 2 bases, with 6 bases spanning the gap. The CDR3 has 13 amino acids. Looked up from germline, CDR1 is SGHRS and CDR2 is YFSETQ. The CDR3, as DNA: TGCGCCAGCAGCTTGGCCCCCACCTACGAGCAGTACTTC. It is translated as CASSLAPTYEQYF.

The chain uses TRBV28 and TRBJ1-2, with D unresolved. V shed 6 bases and J shed 5 bases, with 10 bases lying between them. The V gene's germline CDR1 is MDHEN and CDR2 SYDVKM. CDR3 length: 12 amino acids. The CDR3 protein is CASSSAHYGYTF. CDR3 nucleotides: TGTGCCAGCAGCTCGGCCCATTATGGCTACACCTTC.

J is TRBJ1-6 and V is TRBV7-9; D call uncertain. The CDR3 has 12 amino acids. Trimming took 1 base from V and 12 from J, leaving 7 bases between them. Per germline, CDR1 SEHNR and CDR2 FQNEAQ (reference sequence). CDR3: CASSLGVGPLHF. The CDR3 DNA reads as TGTGCCAGCAGCTTAGGGGTAGGACCCCTCCACTTT.

CDR3 amino acids: CASSPFGGTVPYEQYF. CDR3 in DNA: TGTGCCAGCAGCCCTTTCGGCGGGACAGTCCCCTACGAGCAGTACTTC. The chain uses TRBV3-1 (or the pseudogene TRBV3-2) and TRBJ2-7; perhaps TRBD1 as D (7 bases). The V end was cut by 4 bases, the J end by 2 bases, with 18 bases between. Per the germline V gene, CDR1 is LGHDT and CDR2 is YNNKEL (reference sequence). The CDR3 runs to 16 residues.

A remark on this clone: At the DNA level, this CDR3 is encoded by other sequences in the same sample as well. The V and J genes are TRBV9 and TRBJ1-3; D not certain. Germline V CDR1 and CDR2: SGDLS, YYNGEE. The CDR3 covers 14 residues. Trimming left V 0 bases short and J 0 bases short, with 4 bases between. The CDR3, as DNA: TGTGCCAGCAGCGTAGACGGCTCTGGAAACACCATATATTTT. This encodes CASSVDGSGNTIYF. The full variable domain, with the rest looked up from reference TRBV9 and TRBJ1-3, is DSGVTQTPKHLITATGQRVTLRCSPRSGDLSVYWYQQSLDQGLQFLIQYYNGEERAKGNILERFSAQQFPDLHSELNLSSLELGDSALYFCASSVDGSGNTIYFGEGSWLTVV.

The rearrangement links TRBV3-1 (or the pseudogene TRBV3-2) to TRBJ2-7; D unresolved. CDR1 LGHDT and CDR2 YNNKEL come from the germline V gene (reference sequence). The CDR3 is made up of 11 amino acids. V lost 4 bases, J lost 9 bases, and 10 bases lay in between. CDR3 amino acids: CASSLPLGQYV. CDR3 in DNA: TGTGCCAGCAGCCTCCCCCTTGGGCAGTACGTC.

The chain combines TRBV11-2 with TRBJ1-2, with D tentatively TRBD1 (6 bases). The V gene lost 7 bases and the J gene lost 1 base, with 16 bases spanning the gap. This CDR3 region has 15 residues. Germline V gene data show CDR1 as SGHAT and CDR2 as FQNNGV. The CDR3 region has the DNA TGTGCCAGCAACGTCAGGGACACATATAACTATGGCTACACCTTC. This sequence encodes CASNVRDTYNYGYTF.